The clone carrying this T cell receptor beta chain has only one observation. This table comes from immunoSEQ multiplex PCR, and its TCRdb copy is limited to in-frame clones, with some not included. This sample has nearly 65,000 clones, with roughly four fifths found just once. The data were taken from a study of blood T cell repertoires in COVID-19. Whole-study context: Researchers got acute and convalescent COVID-19 samples from the United States, Italy and Spain.

Germline CDR1 reads LGHNA; CDR2 reads YSLEER. Trimming cost V 4 bases and J 2 bases, with 15 bases left between them. The length of the CDR3 is 15 residues. V and J are TRBV4-3 and TRBJ2-7, with a tentative D call TRBD1 (5 bases). The TCR originated in a human donor in a cohort sampled during active COVID-19. The sequenced sample was peripheral blood. In DNA, the CDR3 is TGCGCCAGCAGCCCGGTTGGTATAGGGGCCTACGAGCAGTACTTC. Encoded protein: CASSPVGIGAYEQYF.